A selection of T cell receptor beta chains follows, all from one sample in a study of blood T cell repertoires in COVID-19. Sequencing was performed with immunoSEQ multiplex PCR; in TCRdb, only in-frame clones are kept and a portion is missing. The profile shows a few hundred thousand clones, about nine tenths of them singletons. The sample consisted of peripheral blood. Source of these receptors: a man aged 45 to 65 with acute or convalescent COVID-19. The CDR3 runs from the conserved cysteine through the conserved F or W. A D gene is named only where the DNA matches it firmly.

CASSSTGDYGYTF TRBJ1-2 13 TRBD1 TRBV11-1
CASSHGGAVSYNEQFF TRBJ2-1 16 TRBD2 TRBV19
CASSAGVANEKLFF TRBJ1-4 14 NA TRBV18
CASSYSSGPRGAFF TRBJ1-1 14 NA TRBV6-6
CASSVRYARGSRSPLHF TRBJ1-6 17 NA TRBV2
CASSLATGSEQYF TRBJ2-7 13 NA TRBV5-4
CASSLGGVPLYGYTF TRBJ1-2 15 NA TRBV13
CASSRRQGLDTEAFF TRBJ1-1 15 TRBD1 TRBV4-1
CASSMLPGQRSYEQYF TRBJ2-7 16 NA TRBV19
CASSAGTTGNNEQFF TRBJ2-1 15 TRBD2 TRBV9
CASVQGAYGNTIYF TRBJ1-3 14 TRBD1 TRBV6-5
CATSSGQGRLYGYTF TRBJ1-2 15 TRBD1 TRBV15
CASSPGHLSTDTQYF TRBJ2-3 15 NA TRBV11-3
CASRGDKPPYEQYF TRBJ2-7 14 NA TRBV6-5
CASSLPGLSGANVLTF TRBJ2-6 16 NA TRBV5-1
CASSLGLLGANYGYTF TRBJ1-2 16 NA TRBV5-1
CASRVGQGRGNEKLFF TRBJ1-4 16 TRBD1 TRBV2
CASSQQGPNTEAFF TRBJ1-1 14 NA TRBV5-1
CASVQYNTGELFF TRBJ2-2 13 NA TRBV19
CASSTGGQQPQHF TRBJ1-5 13 TRBD1 TRBV3-1/TRBV3-2
CASSSGDRGLREQFF TRBJ2-1 15 TRBD1 TRBV7-9
CASSLGSGGYTF TRBJ1-2 12 NA TRBV13
CASRWTGRETQYF TRBJ2-5 13 TRBD1 TRBV6-5
CASSRPNSNQPQHF TRBJ1-5 14 NA TRBV28
CAWSPGTSLREQFF TRBJ2-1 14 TRBD2 TRBV30
CASSLEPGHTQETQYF TRBJ2-5 16 NA TRBV7-9
CASSFGNQPQHF TRBJ1-5 12 NA TRBV12-3/TRBV12-4
CASSIQSTDTQYF TRBJ2-3 13 NA TRBV7-9
CASTRLAVYFTYNEQFF TRBJ2-1 17 TRBD2 TRBV11-2
CASSSPGTRWYNEQFF TRBJ2-1 16 TRBD2 TRBV18
CASSSSRANTEAFF TRBJ1-1 14 NA TRBV11-3
CASSLRGGLAYEQYF TRBJ2-7 15 TRBD2 TRBV27
CASSPLQGGQETQYF TRBJ2-5 15 NA TRBV5-1
CASSLASGQGGNSPLHF TRBJ1-6 17 TRBD1 TRBV5-1
CSVVKTNTEAFF TRBJ1-1 12 NA TRBV29-1
CSVDLYGYTF TRBJ1-2 10 NA TRBV29-1
CASSSRPSREQYF TRBJ2-7 13 NA TRBV11-3
CASSRLAGPRDTQYF TRBJ2-3 15 TRBD2 TRBV6-5
CASSQRIGTYGYTF TRBJ1-2 14 NA TRBV4-1
CASSQIRLRGSGNTIYF TRBJ1-3 17 NA TRBV3-1/TRBV3-2
CASSLGQYEQYF TRBJ2-7 12 NA TRBV7-2
CAIRAGQGSSYGYTF TRBJ1-2 15 TRBD1 TRBV10-3
CASSTGRGRGNQPQHF TRBJ1-5 16 NA TRBV19
CASSIGGTIANQPQHF TRBJ1-5 16 NA TRBV19
CASSLRAGGLREQYF TRBJ2-7 15 TRBD2 TRBV27
CASRTGRRFDTEAFF TRBJ1-1 15 TRBD1 TRBV6-5
CSARTGKFDFF TRBJ1-1 11 TRBD1 TRBV20-1
CSVLTTNTEAFF TRBJ1-1 12 NA TRBV29-1
CAWSANTF TRBJ1-2 8 NA TRBV30
CASSLAKGRQAEAFF TRBJ1-1 15 NA TRBV5-6
CASSEGPLDSSGNTIYF TRBJ1-3 17 NA TRBV10-1
CASSLDRGDNNEQFF TRBJ2-1 15 NA TRBV11-2
CASSSVGRGSNQPQHF TRBJ1-5 16 NA TRBV6-2/TRBV6-3
CASSHFHSSGGPHNEQFF TRBJ2-1 18 TRBD2 TRBV19